Listed below are T cell receptor beta chains from one sample, sequenced in a study of shared clonotypes between healthy human individuals. Using immunoSEQ multiplex PCR, the repertoire was profiled, and TCRdb retains in-frame clones only, with some absent. In the table there are millions of clones, approximately 93% of which are singletons. The sample taken for sequencing was naive CD4+ T cells from PBMCs. Receptors were obtained from a man aged 18 to 30 in good health. Some clones in this sample may be carry-over from other donors' samples. CDR3s include the opening cysteine and the closing phenylalanine or tryptophan. The order of the fields is V gene, J gene, D gene, clone size, CDR3 protein, CDR3 DNA. D genes are given only for firm matches. Clone size is given for some rows only: seen once, a few or many times, or a class if the clone is expanded.

v_gene: TRBV5-8
j_gene: TRBJ2-1
d_gene: TRBD1
abundance: -
CDR3aa: CASSLMAGGSYEQFF
CDR3nt: TGTGCCAGCAGCTTGATGGCAGGGGGATCGTATGAGCAGTTCTTC

v_gene: TRBV6-1
j_gene: TRBJ1-4
d_gene: -
abundance: -
CDR3aa: CASSEAGLNEKLFF
CDR3nt: TGTGCCAGCAGTGAGGCGGGCCTCAATGAAAAACTGTTTTTT

v_gene: TRBV2
j_gene: TRBJ2-1
d_gene: TRBD2
abundance: -
CDR3aa: CASSELAGSYNEQFF
CDR3nt: TGTGCCAGCAGTGAACTAGCGGGCTCCTACAATGAGCAGTTCTTC

v_gene: TRBV7-3
j_gene: TRBJ2-7
d_gene: -
abundance: -
CDR3aa: CASSHLAVSSYEQYF
CDR3nt: TGTGCCAGCAGCCACCTTGCGGTGAGCTCCTACGAGCAGTACTTC

v_gene: TRBV30
j_gene: TRBJ1-6
d_gene: TRBD1
abundance: -
CDR3aa: CAWTARKTGSAYNSPLHF
CDR3nt: TGTGCCTGGACAGCCCGGAAGACAGGGTCGGCCTATAATTCACCCCTCCACTTT

v_gene: TRBV28
j_gene: TRBJ1-2
d_gene: -
abundance: -
CDR3aa: CASSLWGAFNYGYTF
CDR3nt: TGTGCCAGCAGTTTATGGGGGGCGTTTAACTATGGCTACACCTTC

v_gene: TRBV7-9
j_gene: TRBJ1-2
d_gene: -
abundance: -
CDR3aa: CASSFHQISPNYGYTF
CDR3nt: TGTGCCAGCAGCTTCCATCAGATCTCCCCTAACTATGGCTACACCTTC

v_gene: TRBV7-9
j_gene: TRBJ2-3
d_gene: TRBD1
abundance: -
CDR3aa: CASSKDRTTDTQYF
CDR3nt: TGTGCCAGCAGCAAGGACAGGACCACAGATACGCAGTATTTT

v_gene: TRBV7-6
j_gene: TRBJ1-3
d_gene: -
abundance: -
CDR3aa: CASSEGFGNTIYF
CDR3nt: TGTGCCAGCAGCGAGGGGTTCGGAAACACCATATATTTT

v_gene: TRBV27
j_gene: TRBJ1-5
d_gene: -
abundance: -
CDR3aa: CASSLSQAYQPQHF
CDR3nt: TGTGCCAGCAGTTTGAGCCAGGCTTATCAGCCCCAGCATTTT

v_gene: TRBV5-1
j_gene: TRBJ2-7
d_gene: -
abundance: -
CDR3aa: CASSLVGLGPYEQYF
CDR3nt: TGCGCCAGCAGCTTGGTCGGTCTAGGACCCTACGAGCAGTACTTC

v_gene: TRBV18
j_gene: TRBJ2-7
d_gene: -
abundance: -
CDR3aa: CASSPGPVYEQYF
CDR3nt: TGTGCCAGCTCCCCGGGGCCGGTCTACGAGCAGTACTTC

v_gene: TRBV6-4
j_gene: TRBJ1-5
d_gene: TRBD1
abundance: -
CDR3aa: CASSDPQVGQGARGQPQHF
CDR3nt: TGTGCCAGCAGTGACCCCCAGGTAGGACAGGGGGCGAGGGGTCAGCCCCAGCATTTT

v_gene: TRBV7-2
j_gene: TRBJ1-5
d_gene: -
abundance: -
CDR3aa: CASSLGDGNQPQHF
CDR3nt: TGTGCCAGCAGCTTAGGTGACGGCAATCAGCCCCAGCATTTT

v_gene: TRBV5-1
j_gene: TRBJ1-4
d_gene: -
abundance: -
CDR3aa: CASSQGATTNEKLFF
CDR3nt: TGCGCCAGCAGCCAAGGAGCTACAACTAATGAAAAACTGTTTTTT

v_gene: TRBV2
j_gene: TRBJ2-7
d_gene: -
abundance: -
CDR3aa: CASNSGFYEQYF
CDR3nt: TGTGCCAGCAACTCGGGTTTTTACGAGCAGTACTTC

v_gene: TRBV20-1
j_gene: TRBJ2-7
d_gene: -
abundance: once
CDR3aa: CSAREDSEQYF
CDR3nt: TGCAGTGCTAGAGAAGACAGCGAGCAGTACTTC

v_gene: TRBV5-4
j_gene: TRBJ2-2
d_gene: -
abundance: -
CDR3aa: CASSLSATSANTGELFF
CDR3nt: TGTGCCAGCAGCTTGTCGGCAACTTCCGCGAACACCGGGGAGCTGTTTTTT

v_gene: TRBV5-1
j_gene: TRBJ2-7
d_gene: -
abundance: -
CDR3aa: CASSPQGPGYEQYF
CDR3nt: TGCGCCAGCAGCCCCCAGGGACCGGGCTACGAGCAGTACTTC

v_gene: TRBV7-2
j_gene: TRBJ2-5
d_gene: TRBD2
abundance: -
CDR3aa: CASSRLAGDQETQYF
CDR3nt: TGTGCCAGCAGCCGACTAGCGGGGGACCAAGAGACCCAGTACTTC

v_gene: TRBV18
j_gene: TRBJ2-7
d_gene: -
abundance: -
CDR3aa: CASSPNVAPGYEQYF
CDR3nt: TGTGCCAGCTCACCAAATGTGGCCCCAGGGTACGAGCAGTACTTC

v_gene: TRBV9
j_gene: TRBJ2-7
d_gene: TRBD1
abundance: -
CDR3aa: CASGLGQGSYEQYF
CDR3nt: TGTGCCAGCGGCCTGGGACAGGGTTCCTACGAGCAGTACTTC

v_gene: TRBV28
j_gene: TRBJ2-7
d_gene: TRBD2
abundance: -
CDR3aa: CASSRGLAHEQYF
CDR3nt: TGTGCCAGCAGCCGGGGACTAGCCCACGAGCAGTACTTC

v_gene: TRBV27
j_gene: TRBJ1-2
d_gene: -
abundance: -
CDR3aa: CASHRPNYGYTF
CDR3nt: TGTGCCAGCCACCGTCCCAACTATGGCTACACCTTC

v_gene: TRBV6-1
j_gene: TRBJ1-3
d_gene: TRBD1
abundance: -
CDR3aa: CASSARTGDGNTIYF
CDR3nt: TGTGCCAGCAGTGCGCGGACAGGGGACGGAAACACCATATATTTT

v_gene: TRBV7-9
j_gene: TRBJ2-1
d_gene: TRBD1
abundance: -
CDR3aa: CASSSLRQGVQGEQFF
CDR3nt: TGTGCCAGCAGCTCCCTCCGACAGGGAGTACAAGGTGAGCAGTTCTTC

v_gene: TRBV19
j_gene: TRBJ1-1
d_gene: TRBD1
abundance: -
CDR3aa: CASRLQGADTEAFF
CDR3nt: TGTGCCAGTAGGCTACAGGGGGCGGACACTGAAGCTTTCTTT

v_gene: TRBV19
j_gene: TRBJ2-7
d_gene: -
abundance: -
CDR3aa: CASSRDSSSYEQYF
CDR3nt: TGTGCCAGTAGCCGGGACTCGAGCTCCTACGAGCAGTACTTC

v_gene: TRBV29-1
j_gene: TRBJ2-5
d_gene: -
abundance: -
CDR3aa: CSVTGVFVETQYF
CDR3nt: TGCAGCGTCACGGGGGTTTTCGTAGAGACCCAGTACTTC

v_gene: TRBV28
j_gene: TRBJ2-6
d_gene: -
abundance: -
CDR3aa: CASRGAGRNSGANVLTF
CDR3nt: TGTGCCAGCAGGGGGGCGGGACGCAACTCTGGGGCCAACGTCCTGACTTTC

v_gene: TRBV29-1
j_gene: TRBJ2-2
d_gene: -
abundance: -
CDR3aa: CSAVGRELFF
CDR3nt: TGCAGCGCCGTCGGGAGGGAGCTGTTTTTT

v_gene: TRBV7-9
j_gene: TRBJ2-7
d_gene: TRBD2
abundance: once
CDR3aa: CASSPSGRGESYEQYF
CDR3nt: TGTGCCAGCAGCCCCTCAGGACGGGGGGAGTCCTACGAGCAGTACTTC

v_gene: TRBV2
j_gene: TRBJ1-1
d_gene: -
abundance: -
CDR3aa: CASRRGPGQSQAFF
CDR3nt: TGTGCCAGCAGGAGGGGACCGGGTCAATCCCAAGCTTTCTTT